This T cell receptor (beta chain) appears in the sequencing data of a study of blood T cell repertoires in COVID-19 (dated by TCRdb to the early 2020s). Describing the broader study: Samples from collaborators originated in the United States, Italy and Spain and spanned both the acute and convalescent phases of COVID-19. The material from the prospective study consisted of cDNA or gDNA derived from T cells, B-cell-depleted T cells, or PBMCs. The dataset comprised deeply sampled blood TCRbeta repertoires from subjects exposed to, actively infected with, or recovered from COVID-19. The repertoires were made available in a free public database intended to serve as a resource for research on the immune response to SARS-CoV-2. Samples were obtained from the ongoing ImmuneRACE study (first 160 participants) and from 1,254 subjects provided by 6 global collaborators. Nearly every sample came with metadata listing a de-identified subject ID, COVID-19 status, age in years and sex. HLA class I and class II types, where available, came from metadata supplied by the sample provider rather than from assay-based typing. Broad study findings and their caveats: The quantity of clinical and demographic metadata differed by source and by participant and was supplied without curation.

This clone has only one observation. Its antigen remains undetermined. Base qualities are not provided; no much larger clone lies one nucleotide away. Participants in the prospective study were enrolled through a virtual design, were aged 18 to 89 years, and lived in roughly 25 United States geographic areas. To assign participants to cohorts, the prospective study relied on clinical history that participants themselves reported in a screening survey and a study questionnaire. Recovered participants in ImmuneRACE Cohort 3 were defined as having two consecutive negative NP/OP PCR tests, clearance from a healthcare professional, or resolution of symptoms. In the prospective study, whole blood, serum and a nasopharyngeal or oropharyngeal swab were collected from each participant by mobile phlebotomists. Participants in the prospective study had the option to provide additional blood draws and questionnaires over an approximately 2-month period. Before DNA extraction, blood samples from the prospective study were shipped at room temperature or frozen.

The immunoSEQ Assay, a bias-controlled multiplex PCR, was used to amplify TCRbeta CDR3 regions from genomic DNA. The paper's data handling went like this. Within the assay, amplification of reference gene primers was used to estimate how many nucleated cells each sample contained. To quantify the absolute abundance of each unique TCRbeta CDR3 rearrangement, sequence reads were collapsed and filtered. For each sample, productive Simpson clonality was calculated as the square root of Simpson's diversity index across productive rearrangements. As stored in TCRdb, this immuneACCESS dataset retains in-frame rearrangements with V and J assigned. A fraction of the clones does not appear; measured against another copy, unresolved V genes explain less than half of the discrepancy, and the remainder lacks a known reason. The V and J calls and clone size were taken over from that table, and D and trimming were inferred from the DNA. The sample profile shows a few hundred thousand clones; approximately 83% of them were found once. More than 3.5% of the sample is in the top ten clones.

Unmatched junction bases come to 7, with V trimmed by 6 bases and J by 3 bases. The CDR3 starts with the cysteine, ends with the phenylalanine, and has 14 residues. Only CDR3 DNA is held: 42 bases, read in frame from base 1. For CDR1 and CDR2, the germline V gene lists SGHVS and FQNEAQ. Recombination joined TRBV7-8 with TRBJ2-5, and 7 bases in between align with TRBD1. This receptor was obtained from a woman under 40 who had recovered from COVID-19. Sequences were obtained from PBMCs or T cells enriched from blood (not recorded which). The DNA sequence is as follows: TGTGCCAGCAGTTTGGGACAGTCGAAAGAGACCCAGTACTTC. This encodes CASSLGQSKETQYF. Full variable domain (CDR3 extended with the reference TRBV7-8 and TRBJ2-5 proteins): GAGVSQSPRYKVAKRGQDVALRCDPISGHVSLFWYQQALGQGPEFLTYFQNEAQLDKSGLPSDRFFAERPEGSVSTLKIQRTQQEDSAVYLCASSLGQSKETQYFGPGTRLLVL.